The 6 T cell receptor beta chains below come from one sample, sequenced in a study of T cell repertoires in cytomegalovirus infection. TCRdb recomputed calls from the reads with MiXCR, one row per CDR3 protein. The sample shows more than 250,000 distinct CDR3 sequences, roughly 13% of them seen only once. The material sequenced was PBMCs. These receptor sequences come from a human donor in good health (CMV status not recorded). Some clones in this sample may be carry-over from other donors' samples.

The chain recombines TRBV10-3 with TRBJ2-3; TRBD2 matches at 10 bases. The CDR3 contains 14 residues. With 8 bases clipped from V and 5 bases from J, the junction kept 7 bases outside the gene matches. Germline V CDR1 and CDR2: ENHRY, SYGVKD. For the CDR3, the DNA is TGTGCCATCCGAAGCGGGAGGGCCGGAGATACGCAGTATTTT. The encoded protein is CAIRSGRAGDTQYF.

Ten or more counts support this clonotype. The chain has TRBV7-9 and TRBJ2-5; 7 bases are a match to TRBD2. V shed 0 bases, J shed 2 bases, and the junction held 6 bases outside the gene matches. The CDR3 spans 16 residues. Germline CDR1 is SEHNR and CDR2 is FQNEAQ (reference sequence). The CDR3 loop is CASSLAGEGRQETQYF. CDR3 bases: TGTGCCAGCAGCTTAGCTGGGGAGGGGCGACAAGAGACCCAGTACTTC.

This clonotype occurred many times. The chain carries TRBV7-2 and TRBJ2-1; TRBD1 aligns across 8 bases. Germline V gene lookup returns CDR1 SGHTA and CDR2 FQGNSA. This CDR3 is 16 amino acids long. Unmatched junction bases numbered 6, after V lost 5 bases and J lost 0 bases. The CDR3 here is CASSTTGVSSYNEQFF. The CDR3, as DNA: TGTGCCAGCAGCACGACAGGGGTGAGCTCCTACAATGAGCAGTTCTTC. Complete variable domain (other parts from reference TRBV7-2 and TRBJ2-1): GAGVSQSPSNKVTEKGKDVELRCDPISGHTALYWYRQSLGQGLEFLIYFQGNSAPDKSGLPSDRFSAERTGGSVSTLTIQRTQQEDSAVYLCASSTTGVSSYNEQFFGPGTRLTVL.

This clonotype showed up just a few times. The chain joins TRBV7-9 to TRBJ2-3, with 8 positions matching TRBD2. The V and J ends lost 5 bases and 1 base, in that order; junction bases with no gene match: 20. The CDR3 is 20 residues long. CDR1 and CDR2 (germline): SEHNR, FQNEAQ (reference sequence). The CDR3 region has the DNA TGTGCCAGCAGCCCCAGGGCCCTTAGGAGCGGGAGCTATCGCACAGATACGCAGTATTTT. Translating it yields CASSPRALRSGSYRTDTQYF.

A note on this clonotype: The junction differs from germline at one of its ends, possibly a read error. The J gene is TRBJ2-3, the V gene TRBV5-1, with TRBD2 matching over 11 bases. CDR1 and CDR2 (germline): SGHRS, YFSETQ. This CDR3 spans 16 amino acids. The CDR3 DNA follows: TGCGCCAGCAGCTTGGCTAGCGGGGGGTTGACAGGTACGCAGTATTTT. The encoded protein is CASSLASGGLTGTQYF.

This clonotype was detected ten times or more. The genes are TRBV7-2 and TRBJ2-7; maybe TRBD2 (6 bases). Trimming left V 2 bases short and J 3 bases short, with 20 bases between. The CDR3 spans 17 residues. The germline gives CDR1 SGHTA, CDR2 FQGNSA. In nucleotides, the CDR3 is TGTGCCAGCAGCTTAAGGGACTCTCAACAAAGGTACTACGAGCAGTACTTC. Protein: CASSLRDSQQRYYEQYF.